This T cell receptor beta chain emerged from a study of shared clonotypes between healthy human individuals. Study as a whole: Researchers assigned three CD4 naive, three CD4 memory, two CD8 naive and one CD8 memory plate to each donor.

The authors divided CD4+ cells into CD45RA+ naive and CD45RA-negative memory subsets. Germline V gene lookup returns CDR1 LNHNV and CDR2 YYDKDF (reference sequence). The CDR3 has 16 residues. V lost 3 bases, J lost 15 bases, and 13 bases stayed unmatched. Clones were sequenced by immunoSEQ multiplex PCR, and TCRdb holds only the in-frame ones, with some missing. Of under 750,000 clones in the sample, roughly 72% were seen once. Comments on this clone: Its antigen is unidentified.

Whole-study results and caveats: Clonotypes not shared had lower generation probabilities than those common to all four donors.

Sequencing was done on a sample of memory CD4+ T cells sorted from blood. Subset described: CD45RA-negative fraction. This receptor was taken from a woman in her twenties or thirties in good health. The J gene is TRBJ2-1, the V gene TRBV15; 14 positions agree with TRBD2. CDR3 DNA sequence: TGTGCCACCAGCAGCCCAGGGACTAGCGGGAGCGAAGCGTTGTTCTTC. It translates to CATSSPGTSGSEALFF.